The 17 T cell receptor beta chains below come from one sample, sequenced in a study of cytomegalovirus exposure and HLA in healthy donors. The PCR contained 60 Vbeta and 13 Jbeta primers. This table comes from immunoSEQ multiplex PCR, and its TCRdb copy is limited to in-frame clones, with some not included. The top ten hold 2% to 2.5% of the sample, which has about 100,000 clones, roughly 80% seen once. The sample comprised PBMCs. The receptor source for this set is a man aged 25-45 years in good health and CMV-seronegative.

The chain is built from TRBV29-1 and TRBJ1-3, with 8 bases lining up with TRBD1. CDR1 is SQVTM, CDR2 ANQGSEA, per germline. The J segment lost 2 bases and the V segment lost 6 bases, leaving 9 bases of the junction unmatched. This CDR3 region has 15 residues. The CDR3 is CSVTGQGGTGNTIYF. CDR3 DNA: TGCAGCGTGACCGGACAGGGAGGAACTGGAAACACCATATATTTT. Full variable domain (remainder filled in from reference TRBV29-1 and TRBJ1-3): SAVISQKPSRDICQRGTSLTIQCQVDSQVTMMFWYRQQPGQSLTLIATANQGSEATYESGFVIDKFPISRPNLTFSTLTVSNMSPEDSSIYLCSVTGQGGTGNTIYFGEGSWLTVV.

The V call is TRBV15, the J call TRBJ2-1; perhaps TRBD2 as D (6 bases). Per germline, CDR1 LNHNV and CDR2 YYDKDF (reference sequence). This CDR3 has 12 amino acids. The V gene lost 0 bases and the J gene lost 10 bases, with 7 bases spanning the gap. The chain's CDR3 is CATSRDGLEQFF. The CDR3, as DNA: TGTGCCACCAGCAGAGATGGACTAGAGCAGTTCTTC.

The chain has TRBV7-3 and TRBJ1-6, with 7 bases fitting TRBD1. The germline V gene encodes CDR1 SGHTA and CDR2 FQGTGA. Trimming at V came to 2 bases and at J to 10 bases, leaving 5 bases not matched to a gene. CDR3 size: 14 residues. The CDR3 sequence is CASSLVGGQSPLHF. In nucleotides, the CDR3 is TGTGCCAGCAGCTTAGTAGGGGGCCAGTCACCCCTCCACTTT.

The gene calls are TRBV19 and TRBJ2-3; D not certain. Per the germline V gene, CDR1 is LNHDA and CDR2 is SQIVND (reference sequence). The CDR3 consists of 14 residues. V was pared by 4 bases and J by 0 bases, with 8 bases between. The CDR3 DNA sequence: TGTGCCAGTAGTACCCAAGCTAGCACAGATACGCAGTATTTT. Its protein product is CASSTQASTDTQYF.

The V and J genes are TRBV19 and TRBJ2-1; 12 bases are a match to TRBD2. There are 14 residues in the CDR3. CDR1 LNHDA and CDR2 SQIVND come from the germline V gene (reference sequence). V trimming: 7 bases; J trimming: 6 bases; junction bases outside the gene matches: 4. For the CDR3, the DNA is TGTGCCAGTACCCTAGCGGGAGGGGTCAATGAGCAGTTCTTC. This gives the protein CASTLAGGVNEQFF.

The rearrangement uses TRBV5-1 and TRBJ2-7; D ambiguous. Germline V gene sequence: CDR1 SGHRS, CDR2 YFSETQ. V shed 3 bases and J shed 6 bases, with 10 bases lying between them. CDR3 length: 12 amino acids. This CDR3 reads CASSSRVGEQYF. In nucleotides, the CDR3 is TGCGCCAGCAGCTCCCGGGTGGGCGAGCAGTACTTC.

Only a few counts were recorded for this clone. The rearrangement joins TRBV6-5 to TRBJ2-7; TRBD1 is a possible D gene (5 bases). This CDR3 spans 13 amino acids. Trimming pared 6 bases from V and 7 bases from J, leaving 16 bases between. CDR1 and CDR2 from the germline V gene are MNHEY and SVGAGI. The CDR3 DNA reads TGTGCCAGCAGCTCACCTCCCCAGGGAGAGCAGTACTTC. The encoded protein is CASSSPPQGEQYF.

V and J are TRBV29-1 and TRBJ2-7; 7 positions agree with TRBD2. The V and J ends lost 7 bases and 2 bases, in that order; junction bases with no gene match: 17. CDR3 length equals 16 residues. CDR1 and CDR2 from the germline V gene are SQVTM and ANQGSEA. The CDR3 loop is CSAAQRVSGVAYEQYF. The CDR3 DNA follows: TGCAGCGCCGCTCAAAGGGTGAGCGGGGTCGCCTACGAGCAGTACTTC.

This chain connects TRBV27 to TRBJ1-5; D gene uncertain. This CDR3 has 13 amino acids. Germline V gene data show CDR1 as MNHEY and CDR2 as SMNVEV (reference sequence). V lost 0 bases, J lost 4 bases, and 4 bases lay in between. CDR3 in amino acids: CASSLSRNQPQHF. CDR3 nucleotides: TGTGCCAGCAGTTTATCGAGGAATCAGCCCCAGCATTTT.

The chain carries TRBV6-5 and TRBJ1-1; D uncertain. Trimming took off 6 bases at V and 3 bases at J, with 11 bases between the two ends. Per the germline V gene, CDR1 is MNHEY and CDR2 is SVGAGI. The CDR3 runs 13 residues. CDR3 DNA sequence: TGTGCCAGCAGCTCCCGAGCGGACACTGAAGCTTTCTTT. The encoded protein is CASSSRADTEAFF.

V and J are TRBV4-2 and TRBJ1-4; D might be TRBD1 (6 bases). V lost 0 bases and J 11 bases, leaving 19 bases between the germline ends. Per germline, CDR1 LGHNA and CDR2 YNFKEQ. The CDR3 has 16 residues. The CDR3 bases are TGTGCCAGCAGCCAAGATGTAAGGGACACCTTAGTGAAACTGTTTTTT. Its protein product is CASSQDVRDTLVKLFF.

J is TRBJ2-2 and V is TRBV19; D ambiguous. V was cut by 4 bases and J by 1 base, with 4 bases left in between. Germline CDR1 and CDR2: LNHDA and SQIVND (reference sequence). This CDR3 comprises 13 residues. The CDR3 coding sequence is TGTGCCAGTAGTACAGGGAACACCGGGGAGCTGTTTTTT. As protein: CASSTGNTGELFF. Based on the CDR3 plus reference TRBV19 and TRBJ2-2, the full variable domain is DGGITQSPKYLFRKEGQNVTLSCEQNLNHDAMYWYRQDPGQGLRLIYYSQIVNDFQKGDIAEGYSVSREKKESFPLTVTSAQKNPTAFYLCASSTGNTGELFFGEGSRLTVL.

This chain joins TRBV2 and TRBJ2-3; TRBD1 is a possible D gene (7 bases). Trimming took 5 bases from V and 0 from J, leaving 18 bases between them. In germline, CDR1 is SNHLY, CDR2 FYNNEI. CDR3 length: 17 residues. In DNA form, the CDR3 reads TGTGCCAGCAGTCCTCCTGCGGGACAGATTAGCACAGATACGCAGTATTTT. This translates into CASSPPAGQISTDTQYF.

As to this clone: Other DNA sequences in the sample encode the same CDR3. The rearrangement joins TRBV9 to TRBJ1-1; weak D call: TRBD1 (6 bases). V was shortened by 4 bases and J by 8 bases, with 18 bases between the two germline ends. This CDR3 is built from 14 residues. The germline V gene has CDR1 SGDLS and CDR2 YYNGEE. The CDR3 region is CASSTSDRWPEAFF. DNA for the CDR3: TGTGCCAGCAGCACCTCAGACAGGTGGCCCGAAGCTTTCTTT.

The chain uses TRBV29-1 and TRBJ2-6, with D possibly TRBD2 on 5 matching bases. Trimming stripped 6 bases from V and 1 base from J, with 10 bases between. The CDR3 contains 14 residues. The germline V gene encodes CDR1 SQVTM and CDR2 ANQGSEA. In DNA form, the CDR3 reads TGCAGCGTCCCGAGGAGGTCTGGGGCCAACGTCCTGACTTTC. It yields the protein CSVPRRSGANVLTF.

This clone is a singleton in its sample. This chain connects TRBV9 to TRBJ2-2, with 7 bases lining up with TRBD2. The V and J ends lost 0 bases and 8 bases, in that order; junction bases with no gene match: 1. Germline CDR1 is SGDLS and CDR2 is YYNGEE. This CDR3 contains 13 residues. The CDR3 sequence is CASSVGAGGELFF. The CDR3 nucleotides read TGTGCCAGCAGCGTAGGAGCGGGGGGGGAGCTGTTTTTT.

The chain has TRBV7-8 and TRBJ2-3, with 8 bases fitting TRBD1. In germline, CDR1 is SGHVS, CDR2 FQNEAQ. The ends lost 2 bases at V and 6 bases at J; junction bases unmatched: 10. This CDR3 is 16 amino acids long. The CDR3 DNA sequence: TGTGCCAGCAGCTTACATGGACAGGGTACAGCGGATACGCAGTATTTT. This codes for CASSLHGQGTADTQYF.